These T cell receptor beta chains were read from a single sample in a study of neurological immune-mediated disorders. From the 5' RACE reads, TCRdb called clonotypes with MiXCR, one entry per CDR3 protein. The sample yields about 18,000 distinct CDR3 sequences, about 3.6% seen once. Specimen: CD8+ T cells from blood. These receptors came from a woman aged 35 to 49 in good health. Each CDR3 is given with its conserved first and last residue. Fields, in order: D gene, CDR3 length, V gene, J gene, clone size, CDR3 protein, CDR3 DNA. The D gene is left open where the match is weak. Clone size is shown for a subset of rows, as once, few, many or a class of expanded clone.

-,13,TRBV28,TRBJ2-2,many,CASSLLSSGELFF,TGTGCCAGCAGTTTACTGTCGTCCGGGGAGCTGTTTTTT
-,13,TRBV11-2,TRBJ2-7,many,CASSSYNSYEQYF,TGTGCCAGCAGCTCTTATAACTCCTACGAGCAGTACTTC
TRBD2,16,TRBV6-5,TRBJ2-3,many,CASSYSGTSGPDTQYF,TGTGCCAGCAGTTACTCCGGGACTAGCGGGCCAGATACGCAGTATTTT
TRBD2,18,TRBV14,TRBJ2-3,many,CASSQERLAGARADTQYF,TGTGCCAGCAGCCAAGAGCGGCTAGCGGGAGCGCGAGCAGATACGCAGTATTTT
-,13,TRBV20-1,TRBJ2-7,many,CSARSSDSYEQYF,TGCAGTGCTAGATCTAGCGACTCCTACGAGCAGTACTTC
-,16,TRBV11-2,TRBJ2-4,many,CASSPRQGLAKNIQYF,TGTGCCAGCAGCCCGCGACAGGGACTAGCCAAAAACATTCAGTACTTC
-,15,TRBV21-1,TRBJ2-7,-,CASRRGRQSSYEQYF,TGTGCCAGCAGGAGAGGCAGGCAGAGCTCCTACGAGCAGTACTTC
TRBD2,16,TRBV7-2,TRBJ2-5,many,CASSLALAGSSETQYF,TGTGCCAGCAGCTTAGCACTAGCGGGGAGTAGTGAGACCCAGTACTTC
-,15,TRBV3-1,TRBJ2-7,few,CASSPEGGLTYEQYF,TGTGCCAGCAGCCCAGAAGGCGGGTTGACCTACGAGCAGTACTTC
-,15,TRBV14,TRBJ1-4,many,CASSQDEGINEKLFF,TGTGCCAGCAGCCAAGACGAGGGGATTAATGAAAAACTGTTTTTT
-,15,TRBV28,TRBJ1-4,many,CASSSEAATNEKLFF,TGTGCCAGCAGTTCGGAGGCAGCAACTAATGAAAAACTGTTTTTT
-,12,TRBV20-1,TRBJ1-1,medium-sized,CSARVSDTEAFF,TGCAGTGCTAGAGTCAGCGATACTGAAGCTTTCTTT
TRBD2,17,TRBV7-8,TRBJ2-3,many,CASSLAPSGGFTDTQYF,TGTGCCAGCAGCTTAGCTCCTAGCGGGGGATTCACAGATACGCAGTATTTT
TRBD2,16,TRBV6-5,TRBJ2-1,many,CASSYGGRLTYNEQFF,TGTGCCAGCAGTTACGGCGGGAGGTTAACCTACAATGAGCAGTTCTTC
TRBD1,15,TRBV20-1,TRBJ2-2,many,CSARDYPGGTGELFF,TGCAGTGCTAGAGATTACCCAGGGGGCACCGGGGAGCTGTTTTTT